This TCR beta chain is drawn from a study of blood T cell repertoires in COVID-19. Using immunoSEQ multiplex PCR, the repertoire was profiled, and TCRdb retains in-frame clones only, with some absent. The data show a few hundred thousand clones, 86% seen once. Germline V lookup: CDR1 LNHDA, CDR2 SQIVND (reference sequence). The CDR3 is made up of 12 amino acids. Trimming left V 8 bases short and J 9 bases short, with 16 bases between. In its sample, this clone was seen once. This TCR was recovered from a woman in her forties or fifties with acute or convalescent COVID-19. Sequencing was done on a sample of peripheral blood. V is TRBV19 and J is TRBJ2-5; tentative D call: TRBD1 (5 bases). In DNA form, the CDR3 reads TGTGCCAGTTCGATTGGGGCCGAAGCCCAGTACTTC. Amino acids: CASSIGAEAQYF.